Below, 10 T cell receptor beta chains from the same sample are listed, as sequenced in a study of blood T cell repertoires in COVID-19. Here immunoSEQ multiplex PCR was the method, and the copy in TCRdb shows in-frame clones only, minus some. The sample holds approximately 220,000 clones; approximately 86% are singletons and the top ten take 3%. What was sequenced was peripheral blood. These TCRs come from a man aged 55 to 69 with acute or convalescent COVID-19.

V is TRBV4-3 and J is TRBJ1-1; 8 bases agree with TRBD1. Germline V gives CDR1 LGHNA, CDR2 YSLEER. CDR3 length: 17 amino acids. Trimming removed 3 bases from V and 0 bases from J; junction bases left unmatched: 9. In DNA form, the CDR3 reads TGCGCCAGCAGCCAGCACGGGACAGGTTACATGAACACTGAAGCTTTCTTT. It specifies CASSQHGTGYMNTEAFF.

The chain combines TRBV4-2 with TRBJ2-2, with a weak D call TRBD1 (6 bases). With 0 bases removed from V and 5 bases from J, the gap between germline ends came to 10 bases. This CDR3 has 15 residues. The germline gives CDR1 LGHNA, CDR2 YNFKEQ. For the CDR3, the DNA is TGTGCCAGCAGCCAAGAGGGCAGGGGAACCGGGGAGCTGTTTTTT. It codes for CASSQEGRGTGELFF.

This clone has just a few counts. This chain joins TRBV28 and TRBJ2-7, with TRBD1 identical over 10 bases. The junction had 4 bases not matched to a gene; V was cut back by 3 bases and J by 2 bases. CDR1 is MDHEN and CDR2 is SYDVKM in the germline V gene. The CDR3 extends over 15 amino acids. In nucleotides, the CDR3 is TGTGCCAGCAGTTTTACCGGGACAGGGGCCTACGAGCAGTACTTC. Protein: CASSFTGTGAYEQYF.

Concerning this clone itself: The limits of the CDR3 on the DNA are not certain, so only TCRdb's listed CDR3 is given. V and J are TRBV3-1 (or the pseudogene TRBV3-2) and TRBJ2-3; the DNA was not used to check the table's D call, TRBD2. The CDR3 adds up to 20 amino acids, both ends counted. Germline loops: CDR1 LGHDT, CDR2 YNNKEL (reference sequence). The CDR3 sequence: CASSRGLAGAFGEGTDTQYF.

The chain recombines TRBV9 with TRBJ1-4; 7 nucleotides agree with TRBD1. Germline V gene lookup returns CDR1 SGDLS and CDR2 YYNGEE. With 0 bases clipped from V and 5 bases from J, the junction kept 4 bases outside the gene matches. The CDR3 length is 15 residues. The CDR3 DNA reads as TGTGCCAGCAGCGTAGCGGGACAGTACAATGAAAAACTGTTTTTT. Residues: CASSVAGQYNEKLFF.

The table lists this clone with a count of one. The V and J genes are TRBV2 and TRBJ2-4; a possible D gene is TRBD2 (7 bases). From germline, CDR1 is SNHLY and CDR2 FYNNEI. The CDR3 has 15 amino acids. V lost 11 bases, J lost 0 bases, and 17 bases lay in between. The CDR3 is CAGYGGPRAKNIQYF. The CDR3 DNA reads TGTGCCGGATACGGGGGGCCCCGAGCCAAAAACATTCAGTACTTC.

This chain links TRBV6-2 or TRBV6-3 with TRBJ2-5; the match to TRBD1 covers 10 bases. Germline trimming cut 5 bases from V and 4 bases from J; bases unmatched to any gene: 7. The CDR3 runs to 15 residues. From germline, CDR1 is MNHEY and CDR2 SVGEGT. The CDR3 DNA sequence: TGTGCCAGCAGTCCCGACAGGGGGCTGTCAGAGACCCAGTACTTC. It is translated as CASSPDRGLSETQYF.

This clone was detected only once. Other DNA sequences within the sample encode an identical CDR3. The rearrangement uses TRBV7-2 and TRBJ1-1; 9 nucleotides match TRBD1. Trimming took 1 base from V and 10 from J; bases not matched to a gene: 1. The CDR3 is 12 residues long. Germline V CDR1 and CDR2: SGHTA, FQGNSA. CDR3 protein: CASSLVGQGAFF. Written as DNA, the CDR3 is TGTGCCAGCAGCTTAGTGGGACAGGGAGCTTTCTTT.

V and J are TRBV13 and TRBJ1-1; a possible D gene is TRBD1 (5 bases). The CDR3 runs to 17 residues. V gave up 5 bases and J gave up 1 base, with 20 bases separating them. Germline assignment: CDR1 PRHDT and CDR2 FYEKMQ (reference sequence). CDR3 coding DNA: TGTGCCAGCAGCCTAAAAGTAATCAGGGAGGGGAACACTGAAGCTTTCTTT. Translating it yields CASSLKVIREGNTEAFF.

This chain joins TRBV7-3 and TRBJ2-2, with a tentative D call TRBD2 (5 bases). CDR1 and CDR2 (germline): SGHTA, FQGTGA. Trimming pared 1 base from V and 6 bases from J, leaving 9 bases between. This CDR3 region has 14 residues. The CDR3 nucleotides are TGTGCCAGCAGCTTAAGTTCGAGGGCCGGGGAGCTGTTTTTT. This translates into CASSLSSRAGELFF. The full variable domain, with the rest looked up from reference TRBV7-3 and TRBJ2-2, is GAGVSQTPSNKVTEKGKYVELRCDPISGHTALYWYRQSLGQGPEFLIYFQGTGAADDSGLPNDRFFAVRPEGSVSTLKIQRTERGDSAVYLCASSLSSRAGELFFGEGSRLTVL.